These T cell receptor beta chains were read from a single sample in a study of T cells after yellow fever vaccination. TCRdb itself ran the 5' RACE reads through MiXCR, one entry per CDR3 protein. In the table there are some 220,000 distinct CDR3 sequences, under 3.5% of which are singletons. Sequenced here: CD4+ T cells sorted from PBMCs, sampled 10 days after the yellow fever booster vaccination. These receptor sequences come from a man aged 18 to 29 who received the YFV17D yellow fever vaccine. The CDR3 runs from the conserved cysteine through the conserved F or W. A D gene is named only where the DNA matches it firmly. Expanded clones get a size class; other rows say once, few or many, or leave the size out.

clone size,D gene,V gene,J gene,CDR3 protein,CDR3 DNA
few,-,TRBV6-1,TRBJ2-4,CASSEDGQGAAPGKNIQYF,TGTGCCAGCAGTGAAGACGGGCAGGGAGCGGCCCCGGGCAAAAACATTCAGTACTTC
many,-,TRBV5-1,TRBJ2-3,CASSEGDGGDTQYF,TGCGCCAGCAGTGAGGGGGATGGCGGAGATACGCAGTATTTT
few,-,TRBV30,TRBJ2-7,CAWSVGGPEQYF,TGTGCCTGGAGTGTCGGGGGGCCGGAGCAGTACTTC
-,-,TRBV4-3,TRBJ2-3,CASSQDQHTDTQYF,TGCGCCAGCAGCCAAGATCAACACACAGATACGCAGTATTTT
few,TRBD1,TRBV5-1,TRBJ2-2,CASSPGTGETGELFF,TGCGCCAGCAGCCCCGGGACAGGGGAGACCGGGGAGCTGTTTTTT
few,TRBD1,TRBV6-2/TRBV6-3,TRBJ2-5,CASSYLRDRGDRETQYF,TGTGCCAGCAGTTACCTCCGGGACAGGGGGGATAGGGAGACCCAGTACTTC
many,TRBD2,TRBV6-6,TRBJ2-1,CASSKGTSGNNEQFF,TGTGCCAGCAGCAAGGGGACTAGCGGAAACAATGAGCAGTTCTTC
-,-,TRBV7-9,TRBJ1-3,CASTLDFSSSGNTIYF,TGTGCCAGCACCCTAGACTTCTCGAGCTCTGGAAACACCATATATTTT
few,-,TRBV5-1,TRBJ1-1,CASSEGGGAKFTEAFF,TGCGCCAGCAGCGAGGGGGGGGGCGCGAAGTTCACTGAAGCTTTCTTT
-,-,TRBV7-2,TRBJ2-3,CASSLWGDTQYF,TGTGCCAGCAGCTTATGGGGTGATACGCAGTATTTT
-,-,TRBV5-1,TRBJ2-2,CASSPGQNTGELFF,TGCGCCAGCAGCCCAGGACAGAACACCGGGGAGCTGTTTTTT
-,-,TRBV19,TRBJ2-3,CASNLRGTSTDTQYF,TGTGCCAGTAACCTCCGGGGAACTAGCACAGATACGCAGTATTTT
many,-,TRBV7-2,TRBJ2-2,CASSLMRLGSGELFF,TGTGCCAGCAGCTTAATGCGACTAGGGTCCGGGGAGCTGTTTTTT
many,-,TRBV12-3/TRBV12-4,TRBJ1-2,CASRPRRGYYGYTF,TGTGCCAGCAGACCCCGCCGGGGATACTATGGCTACACCTTC
few,-,TRBV11-2,TRBJ1-1,CASSSSGTEAFF,TGTGCCAGCAGCTCTTCAGGGACTGAAGCTTTCTTT
-,-,TRBV20-1,TRBJ1-5,CSARSRAVQPQHF,TGCAGTGCTAGGAGCAGGGCGGTTCAGCCCCAGCATTTT
few,TRBD1,TRBV18,TRBJ1-4,CASSPMGQVDGTNEKLFF,TGTGCCAGCTCACCTATGGGACAGGTGGATGGAACTAATGAAAAACTGTTTTTT
many,-,TRBV3-1,TRBJ1-1,CASSQASGKAFF,TGTGCCAGCAGCCAAGCCTCGGGTAAAGCTTTCTTT
few,-,TRBV7-2,TRBJ2-3,CASLYREVDTQYF,TGTGCCAGCTTGTACAGGGAGGTAGATACGCAGTATTTT
-,-,TRBV29-1,TRBJ2-5,CSASPEAKTQYF,TGCAGCGCCTCTCCCGAAGCCAAGACCCAGTACTTC
many,TRBD1,TRBV6-5,TRBJ2-7,CASSYAEDRLYEQYF,TGTGCCAGCAGTTACGCCGAGGACAGGCTCTACGAGCAGTACTTC
many,-,TRBV20-1,TRBJ2-2,CSLTGGRELFF,TGCAGCCTGACGGGGGGCCGGGAGCTGTTTTTT
few,TRBD1,TRBV28,TRBJ1-1,CASSLGDRGLAFF,TGTGCCAGCTCACTCGGGGACAGGGGGCTAGCTTTCTTT
many,TRBD1,TRBV4-1,TRBJ1-2,CASSPLPGQPNYGYTF,TGCGCCAGCAGCCCACTTCCGGGACAGCCTAACTATGGCTACACCTTC
-,TRBD2,TRBV10-3,TRBJ2-5,CAISREGQETQYF,TGTGCCATCAGCAGGGAGGGCCAAGAGACCCAGTACTTC
-,-,TRBV12-3/TRBV12-4,TRBJ2-6,CASSNSRSGANVLTF,TGTGCCAGCAGCAACAGTCGCTCTGGGGCCAACGTCCTGACTTTC
many,-,TRBV7-2,TRBJ2-5,CASSLISDQQETQYF,TGTGCCAGCAGCTTAATCTCAGACCAACAAGAGACCCAGTACTTC
many,-,TRBV12-3/TRBV12-4,TRBJ2-1,CASSKQGRGYNEQFF,TGTGCCAGCAGCAAGCAGGGGCGAGGTTACAATGAGCAGTTCTTC
many,-,TRBV5-1,TRBJ2-3,CASSLGGPDTQYF,TGCGCCAGCAGCTTGGGGGGGCCAGATACGCAGTATTTT
many,-,TRBV9,TRBJ1-6,CASSEEPSRRSPLHF,TGTGCCAGCAGCGAGGAGCCCTCAAGGCGATCACCCCTCCACTTT
few,-,TRBV6-2/TRBV6-3,TRBJ2-7,CASRAGWRDYEQYF,TGTGCCAGCAGGGCGGGGTGGCGGGACTACGAGCAGTACTTC
many,-,TRBV19,TRBJ2-5,CASSIWKETQYF,TGTGCCAGTAGTATTTGGAAAGAGACCCAGTACTTC
-,-,TRBV5-1,TRBJ1-1,CASSVRDAANTEAFF,TGCGCCAGCAGCGTCCGGGACGCAGCGAACACTGAAGCTTTCTTT
few,-,TRBV4-3,TRBJ2-6,CASSLAGTWVLTF,TGCGCCAGCAGCTTGGCAGGGACGTGGGTCCTGACTTTC
many,-,TRBV5-1,TRBJ2-5,CASSLASERQETQYF,TGCGCCAGCAGCTTGGCTTCGGAGCGCCAAGAGACCCAGTACTTC
few,-,TRBV5-1,TRBJ2-7,CASSPRLGEEQYF,TGCGCCAGCAGCCCCCGGCTGGGGGAAGAGCAGTACTTC
-,-,TRBV7-2,TRBJ2-3,CASSLQSGGTDTQYF,TGTGCCAGCAGCTTACAATCAGGCGGAACAGATACGCAGTATTTT
-,-,TRBV20-1,TRBJ1-5,CSLLPYHRLRNQPQHF,TGCAGTCTCCTGCCCTACCATCGGTTGCGCAATCAGCCCCAGCATTTT
medium-sized,-,TRBV5-1,TRBJ2-1,CASSLAASSYNEQFF,TGCGCCAGCAGCTTGGCGGCTTCCTCCTACAATGAGCAGTTCTTC
many,-,TRBV7-2,TRBJ2-3,CASSLSGGPDTQYF,TGTGCCAGCAGCTTAAGTGGGGGTCCAGATACGCAGTATTTT
many,TRBD2,TRBV7-6,TRBJ2-3,CASSPRIAGGGTDTQYF,TGTGCCAGCAGCCCCAGGATAGCGGGGGGAGGTACAGATACGCAGTATTTT
-,-,TRBV5-1,TRBJ2-2,CASSFGESTGELFF,TGCGCCAGCAGCTTTGGGGAGAGCACCGGGGAGCTGTTTTTT
many,TRBD1,TRBV20-1,TRBJ2-3,CSAAGGGDTQYF,TGCAGTGCGGCAGGGGGCGGAGATACGCAGTATTTT
-,-,TRBV12-3/TRBV12-4,TRBJ1-1,CASTLQGTEAFF,TGTGCCAGCACTCTTCAGGGCACTGAAGCTTTCTTT
-,TRBD2,TRBV7-2,TRBJ2-2,CASRSTSGVTGELFF,TGTGCCAGCAGGTCGACTAGCGGGGTCACCGGGGAGCTGTTTTTT
many,TRBD1,TRBV7-9,TRBJ1-1,CASSLRTGNTEAFF,TGTGCCAGCAGCTTGCGGACAGGGAACACTGAAGCTTTCTTT
few,-,TRBV11-2,TRBJ2-3,CASSRDLDTQYF,TGTGCCAGCAGCCGGGACTTAGATACGCAGTATTTT
many,-,TRBV2,TRBJ2-4,CASGLAGGNIQYF,TGTGCCAGCGGGCTGGCAGGGGGGAACATTCAGTACTTC
-,-,TRBV5-1,TRBJ2-3,CASSLGPGLADTQYF,TGCGCCAGCAGCTTGGGTCCCGGCCTGGCAGATACGCAGTATTTT
few,-,TRBV27,TRBJ1-6,CASSFWGGRARNSPLHF,TGTGCCAGCAGTTTTTGGGGGGGCAGGGCGAGAAATTCACCCCTCCACTTT
many,-,TRBV5-1,TRBJ1-2,CASSFEGRYGYTF,TGCGCCAGCAGCTTTGAGGGCCGCTATGGCTACACCTTC
many,TRBD2,TRBV7-2,TRBJ2-5,CASSPGLGETQYF,TGTGCCAGCAGCCCGGGACTAGGGGAGACCCAGTACTTC